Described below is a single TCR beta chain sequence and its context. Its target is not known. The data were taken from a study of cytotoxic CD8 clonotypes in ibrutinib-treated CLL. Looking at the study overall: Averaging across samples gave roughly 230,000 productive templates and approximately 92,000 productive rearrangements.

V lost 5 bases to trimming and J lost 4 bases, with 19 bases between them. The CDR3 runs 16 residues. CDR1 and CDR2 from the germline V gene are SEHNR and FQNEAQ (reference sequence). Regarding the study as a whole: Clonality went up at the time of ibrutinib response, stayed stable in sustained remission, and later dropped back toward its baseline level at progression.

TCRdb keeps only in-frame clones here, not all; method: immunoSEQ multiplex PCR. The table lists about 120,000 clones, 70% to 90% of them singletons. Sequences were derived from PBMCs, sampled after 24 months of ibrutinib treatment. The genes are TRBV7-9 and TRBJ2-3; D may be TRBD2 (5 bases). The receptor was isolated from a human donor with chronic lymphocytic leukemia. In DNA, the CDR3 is TGTGCCAGCAGCCCGCCGACCGGGGTGGCTCCAGATACGCAGTATTTT. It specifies CASSPPTGVAPDTQYF.